This TCR beta chain was found in a study of shared clonotypes between healthy human individuals. Across the whole study: Per donor, CD8 memory used one plate, CD8 naive used two, CD4 memory used three and CD4 naive used three.

This clone was seen once. Its specificity is unknown. Measured with immunoSEQ multiplex PCR; TCRdb has only the in-frame clones, and not every one. Among 2 million to 2.5 million clones listed, just over 90% were seen once. V lost 2 bases and J lost 2, with 10 bases in between. This CDR3 comprises 14 residues. Germline V lookup: CDR1 SGHTA, CDR2 FQGNSA. Study-wide results and caveats: An effect of sequencing depth on clonotype sharing among donors was expected. The sampled material consisted only of blood, and tissue repertoires are likely to differ.

All donors qualified as healthy HIV-negative adults and had experienced no recent acute infections or vaccinations. This clonotype originated in a man younger than 35 in good health. Some clones in this sample may be carry-over from other donors' samples. Sequenced sample: naive CD4+ T cells from PBMCs. The subset was: CD45RA+ positively selected. The rearrangement uses TRBV7-2 and TRBJ2-7; D not resolved. CDR3 DNA: TGTGCCAGCAGCTTATCGGCGCTTACCTACGAGCAGTACTTC. It is translated as CASSLSALTYEQYF.